Sequencing of this T cell receptor (beta chain) was carried out in a study of T cell responses to AZD1222 COVID-19 vaccine. General study results and limits: There were mostly white British donors and more females than males, and clonal diversity was possibly underestimated. Sampling that yielded the repertoires occurred only after the peak T cell response.

Sequencing was performed with immunoSEQ multiplex PCR; in TCRdb, only in-frame clones are kept and a portion is missing. The sample holds tens of thousands of clones; around 90% are singletons and the top ten take 24%. CDR1 is SEHNR, CDR2 FQNEAQ, per germline (reference sequence). This CDR3 has 15 amino acids. With 3 bases clipped from V and 1 base from J, the junction kept 5 bases outside the gene matches. A word on this clone: Its target is not known.

The sequencing used peripheral blood, collected on day 0 of AZD1222 vaccination. The receptor's source is an adult in good health. The rearrangement uses TRBV7-9 and TRBJ1-2; 7 nucleotides agree with TRBD1. CDR3 coding DNA: TGTGCCAGCAGCTTGGGACAGAGTTATAACTATGGCTACACCTTC. It is translated as CASSLGQSYNYGYTF.